This T cell receptor beta chain derives from a study of blood T cell repertoires in COVID-19. The CDR3 runs to 17 residues. Looked up from germline, CDR1 is SGHAT and CDR2 is FQNNGV. V was clipped by 2 bases and J by 3 bases; unmatched bases: 9. In the original workflow: Amplified reference gene primers provided the basis for estimating nucleated cell counts. Using immunoSEQ multiplex PCR, the repertoire was profiled, and TCRdb retains in-frame clones only, with some absent. Clone size and the V and J calls come from that table; the DNA yielded D and trimming. The table includes roughly 120,000 clones, about four fifths detected once.

The rearrangement joins TRBV11-2 to TRBJ2-3, with 9 bases fitting TRBD2. This clonotype was obtained from a woman aged 60-75 years with acute or convalescent COVID-19. The sample was peripheral blood. The CDR3 sequence: CASSLRAGGSGTDTQYF. The CDR3 DNA is TGTGCCAGCAGCTTAAGAGCGGGGGGCAGTGGGACAGATACGCAGTATTTT.